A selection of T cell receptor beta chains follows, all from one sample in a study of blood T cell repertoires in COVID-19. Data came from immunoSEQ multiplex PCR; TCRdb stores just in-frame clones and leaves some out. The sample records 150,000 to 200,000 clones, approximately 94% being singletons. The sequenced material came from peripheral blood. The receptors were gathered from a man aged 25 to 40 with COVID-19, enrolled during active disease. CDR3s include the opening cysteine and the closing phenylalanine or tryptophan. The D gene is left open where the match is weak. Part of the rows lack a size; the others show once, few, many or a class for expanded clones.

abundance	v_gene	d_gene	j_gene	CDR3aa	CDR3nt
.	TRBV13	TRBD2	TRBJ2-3	CASSTAGGASDTQYF	TGTGCCAGCAGCACAGCGGGGGGGGCATCAGATACGCAGTATTTT
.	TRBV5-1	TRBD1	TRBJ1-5	CASSLDRGDQPQHF	TGCGCCAGCAGCTTGGACAGGGGCGATCAGCCCCAGCATTTT
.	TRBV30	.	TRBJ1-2	CAWTRPGSLGYTF	TGTGCCTGGACCCGCCCAGGGTCGCTGGGCTACACCTTC
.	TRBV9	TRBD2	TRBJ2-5	CASSVGISGGVQETQYF	TGTGCCAGCAGCGTAGGAATTAGCGGGGGAGTTCAAGAGACCCAGTACTTC
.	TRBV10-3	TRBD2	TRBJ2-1	CAISTTPTSGDFKTRYEQFF	TGTGCCATCAGTACGACTCCCACTAGCGGGGATTTTAAGACGCGTTACGAGCAGTTCTTC
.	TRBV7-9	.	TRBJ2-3	CASSRHTDTQYF	TGTGCCAGCAGCCGACACACAGATACGCAGTATTTT
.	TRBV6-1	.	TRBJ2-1	CASSEGQGHSYNEQFF	TGTGCCAGCAGTGAAGGGCAGGGTCACTCCTACAATGAGCAGTTCTTC
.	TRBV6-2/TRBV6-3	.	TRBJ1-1	CASSSTVPEAFF	TGTGCCAGCAGCTCGACAGTACCTGAAGCTTTCTTT
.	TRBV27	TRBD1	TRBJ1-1	CASSYQTGGWQAFF	TGTGCCAGCAGTTACCAGACAGGGGGCTGGCAAGCTTTCTTT
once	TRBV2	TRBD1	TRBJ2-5	CASCRDRGLETQYF	TGTGCCAGCTGTCGGGACAGGGGCTTGGAGACCCAGTACTTC
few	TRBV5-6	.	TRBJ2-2	CASSGWGPGTRLTGELFF	TGTGCCAGCAGCGGCTGGGGTCCCGGGACAAGGTTGACCGGGGAGCTGTTTTTT
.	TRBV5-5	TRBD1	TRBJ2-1	CASSPRTGGVYNEQFF	TGTGCCAGCAGCCCGCGGACAGGGGGCGTTTACAATGAGCAGTTCTTC